This record concerns one T cell receptor (beta chain) sequence. What antigen it recognizes has not been identified. Per-nucleotide qualities are absent, and no much larger clonotype sits a single base away. Sequencing was performed on an Illumina HiSeq 2500. Quantitative 5'-RACE with molecular barcodes was the method used to prepare the TCR beta libraries. From the authors' description of their analysis: A new computational method, built on a probabilistic model of VDJ rearrangement, was used to identify disease-linked TCR variants. TCRdb reworked the public reads: Q25 trimming with fastp, MiXCR clone assembly, productive beta chains retained. A single entry per CDR3 protein holds the most common genes and DNA from its merged rows. The V and J calls here are based on TCRdb, not the publication. This sample is represented by over 200,000 distinct CDR3 sequences; around 19% of them were singletons. Of the sample, approximately 46% falls within the top ten clones.

These data are taken from a study of CD8 T cells in ankylosing spondylitis (dated by TCRdb to the late 2010s). Turning to the overall study: The study profiled T cell receptor beta repertoires in healthy donors and ankylosing spondylitis patients to find disease-linked TCR variants. The full study cohort was made up of about 24 ankylosing spondylitis patients and 108 healthy donors. Peripheral blood samples were taken, and synovial fluid was additionally collected from ankylosing spondylitis patients. Study-level results and caveats: The disease-linked clones were reported to be significantly enriched in matched synovial fluid samples from ankylosing spondylitis patients. Some motif variants had previously been reported in the synovial fluid and blood of reactive arthritis patients, which suggests shared mechanisms of disease initiation. Blood from ankylosing spondylitis patients appeared to be characterized by a TCR beta motif composed of under 10 highly homologous amino acid variants. The disease-linked clones showed a CD8+ phenotype and occurred at relatively low frequencies in peripheral blood.

Germline trimming: 7 bases from V, 2 bases from J; junction bases outside gene matches: 4. CDR1 MNHEY and CDR2 SMNVEV were looked up in the germline V gene (reference sequence). The CDR3 measures 13 amino acids from cysteine to phenylalanine. Only the CDR3 DNA stays, 39 bases, in frame from base 1. This sequence uses TRBV27 and TRBJ1-1, and 7 junction bases match TRBD1. Sequenced sample: blood, either unsorted or a sorted T cell fraction (not recorded which). The source of this sequence is a male donor with ankylosing spondylitis. For the CDR3, the sequence is CASKGGQNTEAFF. The nucleotide sequence reads TGTGCCAGCAAAGGGGGCCAAAACACTGAAGCTTTCTTT.